The present TCR beta chain was sequenced within a study of control samples from healthy donors and cancer patients. The germline CDR1 and CDR2 sequences are ENHRY and SYGVKD. The CDR3 loop spans 14 amino acids. With 3 bases clipped from V and 7 bases from J, the junction kept 3 bases outside the gene matches. Data came from immunoSEQ multiplex PCR; TCRdb stores just in-frame clones and leaves some out. The sample shows about 120,000 clones, 88% of them seen only once. This clonotype was sampled from a man aged 35-49 years in good health. The material sequenced was blood. The J gene is TRBJ2-2, the V gene TRBV10-3, with 9 bases matching TRBD1. CDR3 in amino acids: CAISEGQGNGELFF. In DNA, the CDR3 is TGTGCCATCAGTGAAGGACAGGGGAACGGGGAGCTGTTTTTT.